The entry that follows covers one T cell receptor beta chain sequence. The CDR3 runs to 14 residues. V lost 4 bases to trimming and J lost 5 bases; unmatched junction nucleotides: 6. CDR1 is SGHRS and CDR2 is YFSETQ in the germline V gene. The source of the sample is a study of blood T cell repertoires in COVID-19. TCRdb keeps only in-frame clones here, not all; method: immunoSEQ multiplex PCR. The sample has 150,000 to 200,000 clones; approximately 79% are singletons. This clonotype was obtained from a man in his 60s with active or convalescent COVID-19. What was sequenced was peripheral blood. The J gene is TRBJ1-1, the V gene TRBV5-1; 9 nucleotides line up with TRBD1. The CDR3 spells CASSTRTGETEAFF. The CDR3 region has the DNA TGCGCCAGCAGCACTCGGACAGGGGAGACTGAAGCTTTCTTT.